The 28 T cell receptor beta chains given below trace back to one sample, sequenced in a study of blood T cell repertoires in COVID-19. Assay: immunoSEQ multiplex PCR; the TCRdb copy retains only in-frame clones and omits some. The sample carries roughly 85,000 clones, roughly 89% recorded once. The sequenced material came from peripheral blood. Receptor source: a man aged 50 or older with active or convalescent COVID-19.

This rearrangement joins TRBV30 to TRBJ2-5, with D maybe TRBD1 (5 bases). The CDR3 contains 12 residues. Trimming cost V 4 bases and J 5 bases, with 11 bases left between them. The V gene's germline CDR1 is GTSNPN and CDR2 SVGIG (reference sequence). CDR3 coding DNA: TGTGCCTGGACAGGCTCAGGGGAGACCCAGTACTTC. Translation gives CAWTGSGETQYF.

The V call is TRBV2, the J call TRBJ2-4; TRBD2 might be the D (6 bases). This CDR3 has 17 residues. CDR1 SNHLY and CDR2 FYNNEI come from the germline V gene. Trimming took 3 bases from V and 3 from J, leaving 18 bases between them. The CDR3 DNA reads as TGTGCCAGCAGTGAGTTAGCGGCCAGGTTGGACAAAAACATTCAGTACTTC. Translated: CASSELAARLDKNIQYF.

A few counts support this clone. The genes are TRBV15 and TRBJ2-7; 7 bases are shared with TRBD2. After removal of 0 bases from V and 1 base from J, the junction contained 6 bases not matched to a gene. Germline V gene data show CDR1 as LNHNV and CDR2 as YYDKDF (reference sequence). The CDR3 is made up of 16 amino acids. The CDR3 DNA follows: TGTGCCACCAGCAGAGATCGAGGGAGGGGTTCCTACGAGCAGTACTTC. It encodes CATSRDRGRGSYEQYF.

The chain combines TRBV10-3 with TRBJ2-5; TRBD2 matches at 7 bases. Germline V gene sequence: CDR1 ENHRY, CDR2 SYGVKD. V gave up 5 bases and J gave up 4 bases; unmatched junction bases: 4. The CDR3 spans 13 residues. The chain's CDR3 is CAISWGGGETQYF. The CDR3 DNA reads as TGTGCCATCAGTTGGGGCGGGGGAGAGACCCAGTACTTC.

The J gene is TRBJ2-1, the V gene TRBV19; tentatively, D is TRBD2 (5 bases). The CDR3 totals 17 residues. Trimming took off 3 bases at V and 8 bases at J, with 23 bases between the two ends. Germline V gene sequence: CDR1 LNHDA, CDR2 SQIVND (reference sequence). The CDR3 reads CASSISFGRAGRDEQFF. The CDR3 DNA is TGTGCCAGTAGTATTTCGTTCGGGCGGGCCGGTCGGGATGAGCAGTTCTTC. The full variable domain, in which reference TRBV19 and TRBJ2-1 provide the parts outside the CDR3, is DGGITQSPKYLFRKEGQNVTLSCEQNLNHDAMYWYRQDPGQGLRLIYYSQIVNDFQKGDIAEGYSVSREKKESFPLTVTSAQKNPTAFYLCASSISFGRAGRDEQFFGPGTRLTVL.

This chain links TRBV19 with TRBJ2-7, with D possibly matching TRBD2 (6 bases). The CDR3 runs to 15 residues. Germline V gene sequence: CDR1 LNHDA, CDR2 SQIVND (reference sequence). The V and J ends lost 4 bases and 4 bases respectively, with 17 bases between them. CDR3 sequence: CASSTYDGGKYEQYF. The CDR3 coding sequence is TGTGCCAGTAGTACCTACGACGGGGGAAAATACGAGCAGTACTTC.

V and J are TRBV6-6 and TRBJ2-7; maybe TRBD1 (6 bases). V lost 6 bases and J 3 bases, leaving 12 bases between the germline ends. This CDR3 region has 13 residues. CDR1 and CDR2 from the germline V gene are MNHNY and SVGAGI (reference sequence). Here the CDR3 DNA reads TGTGCCAGCAGGGAGACAGGACTCTACGAGCAGTACTTC. Its protein is CASRETGLYEQYF.

The chain couples TRBV5-6 to TRBJ1-4; the D gene is possibly TRBD1 (5 bases). The germline gives CDR1 SGHDT, CDR2 YYEEEE. The CDR3 sequence is 13 residues long. V lost 1 base, J lost 10 bases, and 11 bases lay in between. CDR3 nucleotide sequence: TGTGCCAGCAGCTTGAAGGGGCTCGGAAAACTGTTTTTT. Its protein product is CASSLKGLGKLFF.

The chain carries TRBV5-1 and TRBJ2-2; 7 bases fit TRBD2. Germline CDR1 reads SGHRS; CDR2 reads YFSETQ. The trim removed 4 bases at V and 2 bases at J, leaving 2 bases unmatched. This CDR3 has 14 amino acids. CDR3: CASSREANTGELFF. The CDR3 region has the DNA TGCGCCAGCAGCCGGGAGGCAAACACCGGGGAGCTGTTTTTT.

The chain recombines TRBV27 with TRBJ1-1, with D hard to call. The ends were cut back, 3 bases at V and 4 bases at J, with 12 bases in the middle. Germline lookup yields CDR1 MNHEY and CDR2 SMNVEV (reference sequence). There are 14 residues in the CDR3. As DNA, the CDR3 is TGTGCCAGCAGTTTTCACCGGGAGGGCACTGAAGCTTTCTTT. Its protein product is CASSFHREGTEAFF.

The chain has TRBV19 and TRBJ1-4; D may be TRBD1 (5 bases). CDR1 and CDR2 (germline): LNHDA, SQIVND (reference sequence). The CDR3 sequence is 15 residues long. Deletions cut 3 bases from V and 7 bases from J, with 15 bases between. CDR3 nucleotide sequence: TGTGCCAGTAGTATTTGGTCAGGGCGGAGTGAAAAACTGTTTTTT. Amino acid sequence: CASSIWSGRSEKLFF. The full variable domain, in which reference TRBV19 and TRBJ1-4 provide the parts outside the CDR3, is DGGITQSPKYLFRKEGQNVTLSCEQNLNHDAMYWYRQDPGQGLRLIYYSQIVNDFQKGDIAEGYSVSREKKESFPLTVTSAQKNPTAFYLCASSIWSGRSEKLFFGSGTQLSVL.

This clone was observed once. The CDR3 loop reads CASSLSGRLNTEAFF. The CDR3 coding sequence is TGTGCCAGCAGCTTATCTGGCCGACTAAACACTGAAGCTTTCTTT. This chain joins TRBV7-2 and TRBJ1-1; D uncertain. Germline assignment: CDR1 SGHTA and CDR2 FQGNSA. V was pared by 2 bases and J by 2 bases, with 12 bases between. CDR3 size: 15 residues.

The V call is TRBV9, the J call TRBJ1-2, with 10 nucleotides matching TRBD1. Trimming removed 4 bases from V and 1 base from J; junction bases left unmatched: 13. CDR3 length equals 18 residues. Germline-derived CDR1 and CDR2 are SGDLS and YYNGEE. The CDR3 is CASSSDRGRINLNYGYTF. The CDR3 DNA reads TGTGCCAGCAGCTCAGACAGGGGGCGCATAAATCTTAACTATGGCTACACCTTC.

This chain uses TRBV12-5 with TRBJ2-7; TRBD1 aligns across 7 bases. Germline V lookup: CDR1 LGHNT, CDR2 FRNRAP. The length of the CDR3 is 12 residues. Trimming removed 6 bases from V and 5 bases from J; junction bases left unmatched: 4. The CDR3 region is CASGLTGNEQYF. CDR3 sequence (DNA): TGTGCTAGTGGCCTGACAGGGAACGAGCAGTACTTC.

This sequence joins TRBV4-2 and TRBJ1-4; D uncertain. There are 17 residues in the CDR3. The germline CDR1 and CDR2 sequences are LGHNA and YNFKEQ. Between the trimmed V and J ends, which lost 0 bases and 4 bases, there was a span of 15 bases. The CDR3 region has the DNA TGTGCCAGCAGCCAAGATCTAACCCGGGGATATAATGAAAAACTGTTTTTT. Its protein product is CASSQDLTRGYNEKLFF.

The chain joins TRBV10-3 to TRBJ2-7, with a tentative D call TRBD2 (5 bases). V lost 0 bases and J lost 5, with 5 bases in between. In germline, CDR1 is ENHRY, CDR2 SYGVKD. This CDR3 spans 12 amino acids. CDR3 sequence reads: CAISESGDEQYF. The CDR3 DNA reads TGTGCCATCAGTGAGTCGGGAGACGAGCAGTACTTC.

V is TRBV6-5 and J is TRBJ1-1; D possibly corresponds to TRBD1 (5 bases). Germline loops: CDR1 MNHEY, CDR2 SVGAGI. This CDR3 spans 16 amino acids. The germline V and J ends were trimmed by 0 bases and 1 base, with 12 bases remaining between them. The CDR3 loop is CASSYSTGNRNTEAFF. The CDR3 DNA follows: TGTGCCAGCAGTTACTCCACAGGTAACCGGAACACTGAAGCTTTCTTT.

This clone has a single count. This chain joins TRBV6-5 and TRBJ1-4; D is unresolved. Trimming cost V 2 bases and J 8 bases, with 9 bases left between them. The CDR3 spans 13 residues. Germline-derived CDR1 and CDR2 are MNHEY and SVGAGI. The CDR3 here is CASSYSVREKLFF. For the CDR3, the DNA is TGTGCCAGCAGTTACAGCGTTCGGGAAAAACTGTTTTTT.

This clone has a handful of counts. The genes are TRBV19 and TRBJ2-7; D possibly corresponds to TRBD2 (5 bases). CDR1 and CDR2 (germline): LNHDA, SQIVND (reference sequence). The length of the CDR3 is 11 residues. The ends were cut back, 3 bases at V and 7 bases at J, with 7 bases in the middle. CDR3 loop: CASSISGEQYF. The DNA of the CDR3 is TGTGCCAGTAGTATTTCGGGGGAGCAGTACTTC.

The chain links TRBV30 to TRBJ1-2, with D hard to call. Trimming removed 2 bases from V and 8 bases from J, with 15 bases in between. Germline CDR1 reads GTSNPN; CDR2 reads SVGIG (reference sequence). The CDR3 totals 13 residues. The CDR3 loop is CAWSLTAGGGYTF. In nucleotides, the CDR3 is TGTGCCTGGAGTCTAACCGCCGGCGGGGGCTACACCTTC.

The V gene is TRBV2, the J gene TRBJ2-5; 12 bases are a match to TRBD2. The CDR3 is 15 amino acids. Germline V gene lookup returns CDR1 SNHLY and CDR2 FYNNEI. Trimming cost V 6 bases and J 3 bases; bases outside gene matches: 5. CDR3 region: CASSRRLAGEETQYF. The DNA of the CDR3 is TGTGCCAGCAGCCGGAGACTAGCGGGGGAAGAGACCCAGTACTTC.

The V call is TRBV29-1, the J call TRBJ1-4, with D tentatively TRBD1 (5 bases). V shed 4 bases and J shed 4 bases, with 10 bases lying between them. The length of the CDR3 is 13 residues. Germline CDR1 reads SQVTM; CDR2 reads ANQGSEA. CDR3 nucleotides: TGCAGCGTTGTGGGCAGGGATAATGAAAAACTGTTTTTT. Amino acid sequence: CSVVGRDNEKLFF.

The rearrangement uses TRBV18 and TRBJ2-7; TRBD1 aligns across 9 bases. The germline CDR1 and CDR2 sequences are KGHSH and LQKENI. This CDR3 is built from 15 residues. The ends lost 3 bases at V and 3 bases at J; junction bases unmatched: 6. CDR3 region: CASSPDRQGVYEQYF. The CDR3 DNA reads TGTGCCAGCTCACCCGACCGACAGGGGGTCTACGAGCAGTACTTC.

J is TRBJ2-5 and V is TRBV5-1; D unresolved. The V and J ends lost 4 bases and 4 bases respectively, with 8 bases between them. CDR3 length: 12 amino acids. CDR1 is SGHRS, CDR2 YFSETQ, per germline. In DNA, the CDR3 is TGCGCCAGCAGCGGTACGAGAGAGACCCAGTACTTC. Translating gives CASSGTRETQYF.

The chain couples TRBV11-1 to TRBJ2-5, with 11 bases identical to TRBD1. This CDR3 has 13 residues. Germline CDR1 and CDR2: SGHAT and FQDESV (reference sequence). Losses at the gene ends were 9 bases for V and 5 bases for J; bases not matched to a gene: 5. The CDR3 region is CAREGQGGETQYF. The CDR3 DNA reads TGTGCCAGAGAGGGACAGGGGGGTGAGACCCAGTACTTC.

The chain is built from TRBV9 and TRBJ2-1, with 14 bases matching TRBD2. Germline V gene lookup returns CDR1 SGDLS and CDR2 YYNGEE. Losses at the gene ends were 3 bases for V and 7 bases for J; bases not matched to a gene: 3. The CDR3 covers 15 residues. DNA of the CDR3: TGTGCCAGCAGCGCGACTAGCGGGAGGGCGAATGAGCAGTTCTTC. This encodes CASSATSGRANEQFF. Full variable domain (outside the CDR3, taken from reference TRBV9 and TRBJ2-1): DSGVTQTPKHLITATGQRVTLRCSPRSGDLSVYWYQQSLDQGLQFLIQYYNGEERAKGNILERFSAQQFPDLHSELNLSSLELGDSALYFCASSATSGRANEQFFGPGTRLTVL.

The chain carries TRBV7-2 and TRBJ1-2, with D tentatively TRBD1 (6 bases). The V end lost 0 bases, the J end lost 4 bases, and 15 bases lay between the germline ends. The CDR3 has 16 residues. Germline lookup yields CDR1 SGHTA and CDR2 FQGNSA. CDR3 region: CASSLARSGGPYGYTF. The DNA of the CDR3 is TGTGCCAGCAGCTTAGCCCGGTCGGGGGGCCCCTATGGCTACACCTTC.

V is TRBV12-3 or TRBV12-4 and J is TRBJ1-3; D ambiguous. This CDR3 has 12 amino acids. V lost 5 bases, J lost 5 bases, and 7 bases lay in between. CDR3 region: CASSVQRNTIYF. DNA of the CDR3: TGTGCCAGCAGTGTACAAAGAAACACCATATATTTT.